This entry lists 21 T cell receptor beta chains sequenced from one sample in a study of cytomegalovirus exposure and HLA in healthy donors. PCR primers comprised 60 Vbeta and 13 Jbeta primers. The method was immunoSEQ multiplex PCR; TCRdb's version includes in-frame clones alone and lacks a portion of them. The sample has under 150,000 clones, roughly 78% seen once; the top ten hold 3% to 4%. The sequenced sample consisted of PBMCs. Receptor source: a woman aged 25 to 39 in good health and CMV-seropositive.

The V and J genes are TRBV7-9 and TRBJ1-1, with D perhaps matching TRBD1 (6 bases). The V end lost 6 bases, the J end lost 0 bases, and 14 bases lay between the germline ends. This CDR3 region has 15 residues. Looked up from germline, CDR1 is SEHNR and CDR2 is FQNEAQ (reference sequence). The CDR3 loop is CASSSRDKLNTEAFF. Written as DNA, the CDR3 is TGTGCCAGCAGTTCACGGGACAAGCTGAACACTGAAGCTTTCTTT.

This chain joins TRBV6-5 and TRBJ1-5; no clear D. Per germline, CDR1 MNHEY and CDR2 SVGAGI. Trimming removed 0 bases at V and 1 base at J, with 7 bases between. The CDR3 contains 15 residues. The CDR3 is CASSYSRLSNQPQHF. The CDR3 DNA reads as TGTGCCAGCAGTTACTCGAGACTGAGCAATCAGCCCCAGCATTTT.

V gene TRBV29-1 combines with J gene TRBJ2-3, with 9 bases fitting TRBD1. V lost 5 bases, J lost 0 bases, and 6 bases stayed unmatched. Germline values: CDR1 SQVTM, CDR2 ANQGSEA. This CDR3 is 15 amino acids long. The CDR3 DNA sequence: TGCAGCGTTCGGACAGGGGCTACTAGCACAGATACGCAGTATTTT. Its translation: CSVRTGATSTDTQYF.

The DNA of the CDR3 is TGTGCCAGCAGAGGCCAGGGGACAGATACGCAGTATTTT. It encodes CASRGQGTDTQYF. V usage is TRBV28 and J usage is TRBJ2-3; D possibly corresponds to TRBD1 (6 bases). Per the germline V gene, CDR1 is MDHEN and CDR2 is SYDVKM. V lost 6 bases and J lost 3, with 10 bases in between. This CDR3 is 13 amino acids long.

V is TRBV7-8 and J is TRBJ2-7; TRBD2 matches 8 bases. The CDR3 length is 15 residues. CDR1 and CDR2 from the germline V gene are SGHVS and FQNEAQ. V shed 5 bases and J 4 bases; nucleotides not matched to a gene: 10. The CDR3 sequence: CASSLRGGPTYEQYF. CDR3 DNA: TGTGCCAGCAGCCTCCGGGGGGGACCTACGTACGAGCAGTACTTC.

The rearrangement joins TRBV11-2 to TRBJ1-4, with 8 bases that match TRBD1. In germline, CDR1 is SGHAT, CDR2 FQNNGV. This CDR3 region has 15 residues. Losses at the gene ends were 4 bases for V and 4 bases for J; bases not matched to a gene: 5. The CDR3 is CASSSYRGGNEKLFF. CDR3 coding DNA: TGTGCCAGCAGCTCCTACAGGGGGGGTAATGAAAAACTGTTTTTT.

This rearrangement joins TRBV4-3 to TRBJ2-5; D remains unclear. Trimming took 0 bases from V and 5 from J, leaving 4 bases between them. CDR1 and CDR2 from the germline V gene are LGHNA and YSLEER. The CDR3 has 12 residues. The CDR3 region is CASSQDPETQYF. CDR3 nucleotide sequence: TGCGCCAGCAGCCAAGACCCGGAGACCCAGTACTTC.

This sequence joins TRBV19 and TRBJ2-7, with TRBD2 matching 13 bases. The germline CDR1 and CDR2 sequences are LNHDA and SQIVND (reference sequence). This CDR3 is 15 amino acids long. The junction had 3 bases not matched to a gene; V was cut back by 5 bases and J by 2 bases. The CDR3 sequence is CASSRTSGGAYEQYF. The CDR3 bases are TGTGCCAGTAGTCGTACTAGCGGGGGGGCCTACGAGCAGTACTTC.

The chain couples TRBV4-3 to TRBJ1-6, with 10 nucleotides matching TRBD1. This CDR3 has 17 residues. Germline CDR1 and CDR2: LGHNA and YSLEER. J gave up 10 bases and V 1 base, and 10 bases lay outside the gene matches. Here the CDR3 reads CASSQVPGDRGGSPLHF. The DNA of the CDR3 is TGCGCCAGCAGCCAAGTGCCGGGGGACAGGGGTGGATCACCCCTCCACTTT.

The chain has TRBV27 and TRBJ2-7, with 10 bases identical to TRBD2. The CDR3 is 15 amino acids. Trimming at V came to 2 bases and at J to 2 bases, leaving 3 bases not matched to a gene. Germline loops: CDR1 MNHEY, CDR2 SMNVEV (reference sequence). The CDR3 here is CASSLGLAETYEQYF. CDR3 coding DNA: TGTGCCAGCAGTTTAGGACTAGCGGAAACCTACGAGCAGTACTTC.

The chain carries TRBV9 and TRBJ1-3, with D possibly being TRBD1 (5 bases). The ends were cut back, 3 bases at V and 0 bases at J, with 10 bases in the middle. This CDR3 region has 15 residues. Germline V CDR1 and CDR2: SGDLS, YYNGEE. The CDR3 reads CASSARAHSGNTIYF. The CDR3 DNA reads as TGTGCCAGCAGCGCCAGGGCCCACTCTGGAAACACCATATATTTT.

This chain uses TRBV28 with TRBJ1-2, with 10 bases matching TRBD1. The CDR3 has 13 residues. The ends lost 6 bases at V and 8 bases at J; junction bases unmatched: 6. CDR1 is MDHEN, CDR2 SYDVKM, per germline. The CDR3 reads CASSPPTGGGYTF. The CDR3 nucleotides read TGTGCCAGCAGCCCTCCGACAGGGGGCGGCTACACCTTC.

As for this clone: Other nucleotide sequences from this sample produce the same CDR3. This chain's CDR3 is CSARVRETQYF. The CDR3, as DNA: TGCAGTGCTAGAGTTCGGGAGACCCAGTACTTC. The rearrangement uses TRBV20-1 and TRBJ2-5; D remains ambiguous. The V end lost 1 base, the J end lost 5 bases, and 5 bases lay between the germline ends. This CDR3 region has 11 residues. Germline V lookup: CDR1 DFQATT, CDR2 SNEGSKA (reference sequence).

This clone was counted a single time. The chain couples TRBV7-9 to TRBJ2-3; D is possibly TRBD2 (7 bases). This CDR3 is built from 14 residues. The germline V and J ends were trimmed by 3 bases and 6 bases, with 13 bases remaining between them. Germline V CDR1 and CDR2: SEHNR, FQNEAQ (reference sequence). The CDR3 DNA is TGTGCCAGCAGCTTCGGGGGGCCCGGTGATACGCAGTATTTT. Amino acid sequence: CASSFGGPGDTQYF.

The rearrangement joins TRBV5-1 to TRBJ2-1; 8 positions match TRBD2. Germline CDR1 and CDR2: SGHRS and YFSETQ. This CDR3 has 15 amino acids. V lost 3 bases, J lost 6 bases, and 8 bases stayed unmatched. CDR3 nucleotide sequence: TGCGCCAGCAGCTCTTTAGCGGGGCTAGGCAATGAGCAGTTCTTC. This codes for CASSSLAGLGNEQFF.

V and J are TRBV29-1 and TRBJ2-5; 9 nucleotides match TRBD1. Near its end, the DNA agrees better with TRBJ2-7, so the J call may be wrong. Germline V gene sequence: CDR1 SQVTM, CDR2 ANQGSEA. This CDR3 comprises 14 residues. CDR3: CSVGAQQGANEQYF. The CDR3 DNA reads TGCAGCGTCGGAGCACAACAGGGGGCCAACGAGCAGTACTTC.

The CDR3 is CASSIEGLYTGELFF. In DNA, the CDR3 is TGTGCCAGTAGTATAGAGGGACTTTACACCGGGGAGCTGTTTTTT. V and J are TRBV19 and TRBJ2-2, with D perhaps matching TRBD2 (6 bases). This CDR3 spans 15 amino acids. The ends were cut back, 0 bases at V and 3 bases at J, with 8 bases in the middle. In germline, CDR1 is LNHDA, CDR2 SQIVND (reference sequence).

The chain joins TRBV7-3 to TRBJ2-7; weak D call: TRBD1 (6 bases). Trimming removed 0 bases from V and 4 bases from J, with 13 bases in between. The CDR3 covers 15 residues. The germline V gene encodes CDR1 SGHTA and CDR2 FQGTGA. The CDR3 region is CASSLTGGSFYEQYF. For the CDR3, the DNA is TGTGCCAGCAGCTTAACAGGGGGATCTTTTTACGAGCAGTACTTC. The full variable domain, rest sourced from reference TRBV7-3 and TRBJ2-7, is GAGVSQTPSNKVTEKGKYVELRCDPISGHTALYWYRQSLGQGPEFLIYFQGTGAADDSGLPNDRFFAVRPEGSVSTLKIQRTERGDSAVYLCASSLTGGSFYEQYFGPGTRLTVT.

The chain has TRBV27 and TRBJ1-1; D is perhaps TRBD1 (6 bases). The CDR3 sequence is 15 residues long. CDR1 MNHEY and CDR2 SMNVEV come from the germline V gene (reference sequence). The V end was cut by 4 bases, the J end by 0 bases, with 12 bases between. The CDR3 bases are TGTGCCAGCAGTTCAATACAGGGATTGAACACTGAAGCTTTCTTT. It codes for CASSSIQGLNTEAFF.

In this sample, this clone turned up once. For the CDR3, the DNA is TGTGCCAGCAGCTTGGTATGGGGGGGGGCCTACGAGCAGTACTTC. Translating it yields CASSLVWGGAYEQYF. This chain joins TRBV5-6 and TRBJ2-7; 7 bases fit TRBD2. V was clipped by 0 bases and J by 2 bases; unmatched bases: 5. The CDR3 contains 15 residues. Germline V gives CDR1 SGHDT, CDR2 YYEEEE.

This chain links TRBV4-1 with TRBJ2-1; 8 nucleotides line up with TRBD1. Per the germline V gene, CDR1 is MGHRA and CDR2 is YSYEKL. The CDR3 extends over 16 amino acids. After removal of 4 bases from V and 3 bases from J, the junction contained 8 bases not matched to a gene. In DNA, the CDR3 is TGCGCCAGCAGCCGACCGGGACAGGTGAACTACAATGAGCAGTTCTTC. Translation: CASSRPGQVNYNEQFF.